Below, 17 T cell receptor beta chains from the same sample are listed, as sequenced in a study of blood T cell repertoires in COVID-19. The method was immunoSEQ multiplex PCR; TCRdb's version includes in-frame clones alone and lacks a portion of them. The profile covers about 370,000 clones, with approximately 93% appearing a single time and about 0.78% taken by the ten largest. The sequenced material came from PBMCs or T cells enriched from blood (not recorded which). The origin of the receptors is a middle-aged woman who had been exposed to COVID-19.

As DNA, the CDR3 is TGTGCCAGCAGTGCCCGAGGCCTCACAGGGCGGGCTGGCTACACCTTC. It encodes CASSARGLTGRAGYTF. The chain joins TRBV27 to TRBJ1-2, with D possibly being TRBD1 (6 bases). Trimming stripped 5 bases from V and 7 bases from J, with 23 bases between. This CDR3 has 16 amino acids. Germline CDR1 is MNHEY and CDR2 is SMNVEV (reference sequence).

Here the CDR3 DNA reads TGTGCCAGCAGCCAAGATTGGGGCTTAGAGACCCAGTACTTC. Its translation: CASSQDWGLETQYF. The chain links TRBV4-2 to TRBJ2-5; D is perhaps TRBD1 (5 bases). The V gene's germline CDR1 is LGHNA and CDR2 YNFKEQ. With 0 bases removed from V and 4 bases from J, the gap between germline ends came to 9 bases. The CDR3 totals 14 residues.

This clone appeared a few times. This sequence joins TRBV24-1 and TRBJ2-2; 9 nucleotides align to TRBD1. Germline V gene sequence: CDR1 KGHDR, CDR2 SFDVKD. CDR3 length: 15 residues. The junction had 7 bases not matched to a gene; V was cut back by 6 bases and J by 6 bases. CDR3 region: CATSPGTGYAGELFF. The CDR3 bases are TGTGCCACCAGTCCCGGGACAGGGTACGCCGGGGAGCTGTTTTTT.

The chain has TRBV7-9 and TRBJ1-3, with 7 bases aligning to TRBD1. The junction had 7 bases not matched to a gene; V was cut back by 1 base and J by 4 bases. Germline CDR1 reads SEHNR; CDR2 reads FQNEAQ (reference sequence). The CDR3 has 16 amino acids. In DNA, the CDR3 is TGTGCCAGCAGCTTAGGTCCGGGACAGCCCGGAAACACCATATATTTT. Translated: CASSLGPGQPGNTIYF.

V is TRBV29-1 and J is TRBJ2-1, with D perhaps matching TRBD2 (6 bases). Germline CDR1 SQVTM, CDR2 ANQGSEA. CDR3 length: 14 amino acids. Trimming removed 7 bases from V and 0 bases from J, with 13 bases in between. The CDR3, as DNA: TGCAGCGGGGGGGAGCCGAGCTCCTACAATGAGCAGTTCTTC. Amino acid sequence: CSGGEPSSYNEQFF.

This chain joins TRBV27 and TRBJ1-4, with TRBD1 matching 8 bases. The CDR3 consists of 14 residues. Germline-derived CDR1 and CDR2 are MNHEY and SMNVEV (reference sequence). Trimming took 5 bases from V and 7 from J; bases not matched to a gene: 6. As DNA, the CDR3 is TGTGCCAGCAGTCCCCTGGACAGGGCTGAAAAACTGTTTTTT. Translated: CASSPLDRAEKLFF. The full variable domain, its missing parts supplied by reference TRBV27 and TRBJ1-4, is EAQVTQNPRYLITVTGKKLTVTCSQNMNHEYMSWYRQDPGLGLRQIYYSMNVEVTDKGDVPEGYKVSRKEKRNFPLILESPSPNQTSLYFCASSPLDRAEKLFFGSGTQLSVL.

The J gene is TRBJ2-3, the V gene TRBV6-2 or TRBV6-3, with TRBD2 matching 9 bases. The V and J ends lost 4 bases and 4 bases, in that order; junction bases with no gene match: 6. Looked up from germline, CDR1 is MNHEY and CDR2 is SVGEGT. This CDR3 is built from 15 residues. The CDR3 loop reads CASSFSGGPPDTQYF. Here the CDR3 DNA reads TGTGCCAGCAGTTTTAGCGGGGGCCCGCCAGATACGCAGTATTTT.

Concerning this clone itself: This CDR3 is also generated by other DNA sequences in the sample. The CDR3 loop reads CASSVGPSSYNSPLHF. CDR3 DNA sequence: TGTGCCAGCAGCGTAGGGCCAAGCTCCTATAATTCACCCCTCCACTTT. The chain combines TRBV9 with TRBJ1-6, with no clear D. V shed 0 bases and J shed 0 bases, with 7 bases lying between them. The CDR3 runs 16 residues. Germline assignment: CDR1 SGDLS and CDR2 YYNGEE.

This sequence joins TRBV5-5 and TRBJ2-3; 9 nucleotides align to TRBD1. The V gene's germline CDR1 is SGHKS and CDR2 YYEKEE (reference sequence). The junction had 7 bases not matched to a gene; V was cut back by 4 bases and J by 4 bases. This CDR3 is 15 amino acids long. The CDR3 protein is CASSPGTGRADTQYF. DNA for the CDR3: TGTGCCAGCAGCCCGGGGACAGGGAGGGCAGATACGCAGTATTTT. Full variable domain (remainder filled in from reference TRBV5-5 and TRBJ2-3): DAGVTQSPTHLIKTRGQQVTLRCSPISGHKSVSWYQQVLGQGPQFIFQYYEKEERGRGNFPDRFSARQFPNYSSELNVNALLLGDSALYLCASSPGTGRADTQYFGPGTRLTVL.

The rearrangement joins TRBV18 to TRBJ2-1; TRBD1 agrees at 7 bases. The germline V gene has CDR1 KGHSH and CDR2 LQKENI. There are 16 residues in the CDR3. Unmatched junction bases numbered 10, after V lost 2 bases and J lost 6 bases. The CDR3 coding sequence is TGTGCCAGCTCACCAAACTTACAGGGGACCAGCAATGAGCAGTTCTTC. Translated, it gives CASSPNLQGTSNEQFF.

The CDR3 loop is CASSPGPNYGYTF. In DNA form, the CDR3 reads TGTGCCAGCAGCCCTGGGCCTAACTATGGCTACACCTTC. The genes are TRBV12-3 or TRBV12-4 and TRBJ1-2; D is undetermined. Trimming took 6 bases from V and 0 from J, leaving 8 bases between them. CDR3 length: 13 residues.

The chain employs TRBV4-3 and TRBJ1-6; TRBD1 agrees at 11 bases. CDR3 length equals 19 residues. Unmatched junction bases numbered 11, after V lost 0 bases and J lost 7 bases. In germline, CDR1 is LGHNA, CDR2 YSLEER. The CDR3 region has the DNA TGCGCCAGCAGCCAAGATCGACCGGGACAGGGGGTGCGAAATTCACCCCTCCACTTT. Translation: CASSQDRPGQGVRNSPLHF.

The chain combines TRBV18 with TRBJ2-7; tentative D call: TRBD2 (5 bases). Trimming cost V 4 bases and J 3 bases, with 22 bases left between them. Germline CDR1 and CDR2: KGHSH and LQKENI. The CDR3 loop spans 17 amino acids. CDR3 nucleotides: TGTGCCAGCTCACGAAGGGAAAAACTAGGGATCCGCTACGAGCAGTACTTC. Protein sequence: CASSRREKLGIRYEQYF.

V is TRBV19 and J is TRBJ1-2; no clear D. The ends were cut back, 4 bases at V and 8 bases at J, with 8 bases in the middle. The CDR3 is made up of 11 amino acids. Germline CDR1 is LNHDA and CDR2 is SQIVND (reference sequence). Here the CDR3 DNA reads TGTGCCAGTAGTAAGGCGGGGGGCTACACCTTC. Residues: CASSKAGGYTF.

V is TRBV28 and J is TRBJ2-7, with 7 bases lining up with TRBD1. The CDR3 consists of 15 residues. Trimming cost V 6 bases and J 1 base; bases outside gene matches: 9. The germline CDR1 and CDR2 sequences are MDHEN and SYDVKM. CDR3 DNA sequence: TGTGCCAGCAGCCCCGAGGGACAGCGATCCTACGAGCAGTACTTC. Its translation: CASSPEGQRSYEQYF.

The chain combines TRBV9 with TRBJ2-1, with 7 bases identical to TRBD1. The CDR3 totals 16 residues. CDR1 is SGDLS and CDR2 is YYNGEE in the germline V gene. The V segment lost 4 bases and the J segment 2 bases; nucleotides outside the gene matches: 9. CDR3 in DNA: TGTGCCAGCAGCCCCCGACAGGGAAATACCTACAATGAGCAGTTCTTC. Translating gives CASSPRQGNTYNEQFF.

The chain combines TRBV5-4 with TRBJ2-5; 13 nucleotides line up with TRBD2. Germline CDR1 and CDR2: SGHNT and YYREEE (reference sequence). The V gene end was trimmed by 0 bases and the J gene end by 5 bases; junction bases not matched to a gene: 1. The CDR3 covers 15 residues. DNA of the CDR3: TGTGCCAGCAGCTTGGGACTAGCGGGAGGCGAGACCCAGTACTTC. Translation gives CASSLGLAGGETQYF.